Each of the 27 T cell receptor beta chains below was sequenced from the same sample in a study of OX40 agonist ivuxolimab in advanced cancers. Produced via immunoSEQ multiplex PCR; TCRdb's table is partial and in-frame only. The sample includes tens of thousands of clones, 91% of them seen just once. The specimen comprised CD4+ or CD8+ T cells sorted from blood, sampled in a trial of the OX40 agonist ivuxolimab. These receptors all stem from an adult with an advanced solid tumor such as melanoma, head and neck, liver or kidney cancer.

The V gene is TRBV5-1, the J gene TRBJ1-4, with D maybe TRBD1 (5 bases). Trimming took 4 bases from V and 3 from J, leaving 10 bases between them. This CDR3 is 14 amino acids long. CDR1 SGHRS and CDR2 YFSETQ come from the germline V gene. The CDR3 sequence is CASSRGTSNEKLFF. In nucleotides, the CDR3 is TGCGCCAGCAGCCGGGGGACGTCTAATGAAAAACTGTTTTTT.

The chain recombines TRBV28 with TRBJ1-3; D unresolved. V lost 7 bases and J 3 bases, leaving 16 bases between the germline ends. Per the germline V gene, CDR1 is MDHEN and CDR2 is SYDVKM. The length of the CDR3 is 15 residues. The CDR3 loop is CASTSSVTGGNTIYF. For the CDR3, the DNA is TGTGCCAGCACCTCCAGCGTTACCGGTGGAAACACCATATATTTT.

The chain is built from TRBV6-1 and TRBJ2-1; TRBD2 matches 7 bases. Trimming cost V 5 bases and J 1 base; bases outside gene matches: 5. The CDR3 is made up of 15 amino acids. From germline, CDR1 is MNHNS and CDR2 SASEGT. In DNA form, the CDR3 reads TGTGCCAGCAGTTTAGCGCGGGGGTCCTACAATGAGCAGTTCTTC. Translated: CASSLARGSYNEQFF.

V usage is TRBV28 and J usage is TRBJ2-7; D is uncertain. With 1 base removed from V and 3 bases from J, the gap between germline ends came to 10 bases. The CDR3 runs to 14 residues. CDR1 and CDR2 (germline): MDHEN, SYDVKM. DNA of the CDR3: TGTGCCAGCAGTTTATATACGGCTAACTACGAGCAGTACTTC. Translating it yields CASSLYTANYEQYF.

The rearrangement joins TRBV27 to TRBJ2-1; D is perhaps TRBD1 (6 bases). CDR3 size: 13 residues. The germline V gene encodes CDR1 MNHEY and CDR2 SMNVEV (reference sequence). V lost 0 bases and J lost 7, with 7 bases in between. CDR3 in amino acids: CASSLSTGNEQFF. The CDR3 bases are TGTGCCAGCAGTTTATCGACAGGTAATGAGCAGTTCTTC.

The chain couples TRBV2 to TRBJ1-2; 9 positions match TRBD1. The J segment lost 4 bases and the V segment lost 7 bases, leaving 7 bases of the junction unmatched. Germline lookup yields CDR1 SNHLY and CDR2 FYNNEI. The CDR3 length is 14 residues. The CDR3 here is CASTLTGGGYGYTF. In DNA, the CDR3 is TGTGCCAGCACTTTGACAGGGGGGGGCTATGGCTACACCTTC.

CDR3 nucleotide sequence: TGTGCCAGCAGTCCCAGGGACCCTCCGCTCCAAGAGACCCAGTACTTC. Protein: CASSPRDPPLQETQYF. The chain joins TRBV6-6 to TRBJ2-5, with D perhaps given as TRBD1 or TRBD2 (5 bases each). Trimming left V 5 bases short and J 1 base short, with 17 bases between. Germline V gene sequence: CDR1 MNHNY, CDR2 SVGAGI (reference sequence). This CDR3 comprises 16 residues.

The CDR3 nucleotides are TGTGCTAGTGGTTTGCCCCCCTGGACTAGCGGGAGAGATACCGGGGAGCTGTTTTTT. This gives the protein CASGLPPWTSGRDTGELFF. This chain connects TRBV12-5 to TRBJ2-2; 13 bases agree with TRBD2. CDR1 and CDR2 from the germline V gene are LGHNT and FRNRAP. The length of the CDR3 is 19 residues. V trimming: 2 bases; J trimming: 5 bases; junction bases outside the gene matches: 11.

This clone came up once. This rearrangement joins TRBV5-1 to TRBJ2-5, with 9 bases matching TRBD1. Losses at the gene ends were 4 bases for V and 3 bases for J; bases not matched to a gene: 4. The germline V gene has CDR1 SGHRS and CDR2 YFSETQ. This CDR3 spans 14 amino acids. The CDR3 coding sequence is TGCGCCAGCAGCCCCGGACAGGGGAAAGAGACCCAGTACTTC. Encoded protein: CASSPGQGKETQYF.

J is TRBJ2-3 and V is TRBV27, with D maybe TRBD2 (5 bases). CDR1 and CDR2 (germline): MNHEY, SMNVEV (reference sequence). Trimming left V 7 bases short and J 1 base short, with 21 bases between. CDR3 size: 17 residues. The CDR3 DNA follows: TGTGCCAGCACTTCCCCAGGCCTCGGAGGCGGCACAGATACGCAGTATTTT. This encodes CASTSPGLGGGTDTQYF.

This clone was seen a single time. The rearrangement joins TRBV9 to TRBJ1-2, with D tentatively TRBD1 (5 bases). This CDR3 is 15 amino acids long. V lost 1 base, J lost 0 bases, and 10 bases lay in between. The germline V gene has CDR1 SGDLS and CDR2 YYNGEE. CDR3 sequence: CASSVSTEPNYGYTF. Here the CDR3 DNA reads TGTGCCAGCAGCGTATCGACAGAGCCTAACTATGGCTACACCTTC.

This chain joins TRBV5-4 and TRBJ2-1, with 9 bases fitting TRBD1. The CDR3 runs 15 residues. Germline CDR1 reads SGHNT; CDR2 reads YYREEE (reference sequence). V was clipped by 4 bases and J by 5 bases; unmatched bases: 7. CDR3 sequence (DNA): TGTGCCAGCAGCACCCGGGACAGGGTAAACAATGAGCAGTTCTTC. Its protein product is CASSTRDRVNNEQFF.

The CDR3 region has the DNA TGCGCCAGCAGCTTACAGGGGCGCAGCTCCTACAATGAGCAGTTCTTC. This translates into CASSLQGRSSYNEQFF. The chain joins TRBV5-1 to TRBJ2-1; 7 bases are a match to TRBD1. Germline loops: CDR1 SGHRS, CDR2 YFSETQ. The CDR3 has 16 amino acids. J was trimmed by 0 bases and V by 2 bases; bases with no gene match: 5. The whole variable domain, filled in from reference TRBV5-1 and TRBJ2-1, reads KAGVTQTPRYLIKTRGQQVTLSCSPISGHRSVSWYQQTPGQGLQFLFEYFSETQRNKGNFPGRFSGRQFSNSRSEMNVSTLELGDSALYLCASSLQGRSSYNEQFFGPGTRLTVL.

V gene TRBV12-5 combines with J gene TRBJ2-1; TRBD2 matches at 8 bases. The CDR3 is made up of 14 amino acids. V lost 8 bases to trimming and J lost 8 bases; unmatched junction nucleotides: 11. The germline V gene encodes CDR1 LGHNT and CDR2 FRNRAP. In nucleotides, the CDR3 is TGTGCTAGTCGCGCGGGGGGAATGGGCGATGAGCAGTTCTTC. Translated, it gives CASRAGGMGDEQFF.

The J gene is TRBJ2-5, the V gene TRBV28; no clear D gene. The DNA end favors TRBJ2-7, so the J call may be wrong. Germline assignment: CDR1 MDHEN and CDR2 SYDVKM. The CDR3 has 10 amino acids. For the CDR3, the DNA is TGTGCCAGCGGCTCCTACGAGCAGTACTTC. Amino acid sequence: CASGSYEQYF.

The CDR3, as DNA: TGTGCCAGCAGCTTAAGACTAGCGGGAGGTGGCACAGATACGCAGTATTTT. It encodes CASSLRLAGGGTDTQYF. This chain joins TRBV11-2 and TRBJ2-3, with 13 bases lining up with TRBD2. Germline lookup yields CDR1 SGHAT and CDR2 FQNNGV. V dropped 2 bases and J dropped 1; count of bases not matched to a gene: 3. This CDR3 spans 17 amino acids.

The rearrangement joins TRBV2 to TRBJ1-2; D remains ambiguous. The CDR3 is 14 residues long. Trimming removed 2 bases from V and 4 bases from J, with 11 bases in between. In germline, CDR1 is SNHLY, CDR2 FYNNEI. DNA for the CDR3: TGTGCCAGCAGTGAAAGGCAGGCGTCCTATGGCTACACCTTC. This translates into CASSERQASYGYTF.

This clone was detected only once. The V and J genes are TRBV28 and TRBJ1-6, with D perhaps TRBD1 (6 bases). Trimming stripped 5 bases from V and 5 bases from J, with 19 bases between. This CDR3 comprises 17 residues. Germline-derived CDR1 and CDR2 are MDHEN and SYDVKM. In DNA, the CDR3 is TGTGCCAGCAGTGATGCCGGTTGGGACACCGATAATTCACCCCTCCACTTT. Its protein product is CASSDAGWDTDNSPLHF.

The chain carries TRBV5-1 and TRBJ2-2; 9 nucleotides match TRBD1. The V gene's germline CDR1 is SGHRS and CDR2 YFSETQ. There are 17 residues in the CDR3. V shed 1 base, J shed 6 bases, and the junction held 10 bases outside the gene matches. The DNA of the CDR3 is TGCGCCAGCAGCTTGTCGACAGGGGGATTGTTCGCCGGGGAGCTGTTTTTT. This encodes CASSLSTGGLFAGELFF.

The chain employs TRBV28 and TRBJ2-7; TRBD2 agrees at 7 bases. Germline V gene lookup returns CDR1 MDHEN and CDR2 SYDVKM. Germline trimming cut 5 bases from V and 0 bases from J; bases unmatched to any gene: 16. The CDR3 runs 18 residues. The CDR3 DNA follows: TGTGCCAGCAGTCCGCGGGGTAGCGGGCCGACGTCCTCCTACGAGCAGTACTTC. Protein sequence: CASSPRGSGPTSSYEQYF.

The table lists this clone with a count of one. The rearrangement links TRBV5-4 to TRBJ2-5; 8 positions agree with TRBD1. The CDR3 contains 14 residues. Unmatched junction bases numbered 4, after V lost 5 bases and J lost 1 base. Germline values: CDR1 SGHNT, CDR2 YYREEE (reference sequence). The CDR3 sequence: CASSSTGGQETQYF. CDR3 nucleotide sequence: TGTGCCAGCAGTTCTACAGGGGGCCAAGAGACCCAGTACTTC.

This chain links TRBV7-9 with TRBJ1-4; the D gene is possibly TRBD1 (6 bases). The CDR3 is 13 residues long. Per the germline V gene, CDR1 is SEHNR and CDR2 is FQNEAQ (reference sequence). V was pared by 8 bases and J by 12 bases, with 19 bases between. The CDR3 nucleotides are TGTGCCAGCCTCGGTCCCTCGGCAGGGGAACTGTTTTTT. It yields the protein CASLGPSAGELFF.

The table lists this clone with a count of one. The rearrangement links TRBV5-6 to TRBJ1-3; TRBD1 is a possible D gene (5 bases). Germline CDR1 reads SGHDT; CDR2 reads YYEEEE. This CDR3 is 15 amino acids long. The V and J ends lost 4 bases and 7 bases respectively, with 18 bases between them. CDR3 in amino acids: CASSGGTPYGNTIYF. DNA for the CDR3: TGTGCCAGCAGCGGAGGGACCCCCTACGGGAACACCATATATTTT.

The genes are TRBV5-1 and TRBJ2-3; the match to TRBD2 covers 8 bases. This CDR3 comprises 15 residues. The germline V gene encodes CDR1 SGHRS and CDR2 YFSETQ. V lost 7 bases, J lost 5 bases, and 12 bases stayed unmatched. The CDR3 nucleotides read TGCGCCAGCTTCCGGGACGCGGGAGGAGTAGATACGCAGTATTTT. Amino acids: CASFRDAGGVDTQYF.

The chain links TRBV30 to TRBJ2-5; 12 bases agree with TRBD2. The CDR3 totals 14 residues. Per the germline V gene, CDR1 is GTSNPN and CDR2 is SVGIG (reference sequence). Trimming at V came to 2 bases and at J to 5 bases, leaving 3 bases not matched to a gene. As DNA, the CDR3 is TGTGCCTGGAGTACTAGCGGGAGGCTTGAGACCCAGTACTTC. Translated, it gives CAWSTSGRLETQYF.

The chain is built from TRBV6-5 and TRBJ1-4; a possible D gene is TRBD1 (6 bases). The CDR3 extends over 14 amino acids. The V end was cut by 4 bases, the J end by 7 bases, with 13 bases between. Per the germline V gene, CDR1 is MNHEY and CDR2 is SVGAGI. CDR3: CASSSTQGGEKLFF. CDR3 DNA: TGTGCCAGCAGTTCGACACAGGGAGGTGAAAAACTGTTTTTT.

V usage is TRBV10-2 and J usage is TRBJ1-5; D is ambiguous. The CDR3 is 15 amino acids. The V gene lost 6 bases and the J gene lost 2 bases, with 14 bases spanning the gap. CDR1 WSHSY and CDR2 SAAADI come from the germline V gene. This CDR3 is CASRDGGWGNQPQHF. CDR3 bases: TGCGCCAGCAGAGACGGAGGTTGGGGCAATCAGCCCCAGCATTTT.